This T cell receptor (beta chain) stems from a study of regulatory T cells in long-lasting Graves disease. Germline CDR1 reads LNHDA; CDR2 reads SQIVND (reference sequence). The CDR3 loop spans 16 amino acids. Through Arm-PCR of CDR3 regions and iRepertoire HTBI primers, TCR beta libraries were built. TCRdb reanalysed the multiplex PCR reads using MiXCR and keeps one entry per CDR3 protein. The top ten hold around 7% of the sample, which has hundreds of thousands of distinct CDR3 sequences, around a fifth seen once. Time point of the sample: persistent/refractory GD, antithyroid drugs over 5 years with positive TRAb. Preparation of the TCR library used RNA extracted from PBMCs. With regard to this clonotype: Its ends do not fully match the called genes, so a read error is possible.

The input for sequencing was peripheral blood mononuclear cells (PBMCs), taken when the disease was refractory, from a patient treated with antithyroid drugs. The V and J genes are TRBV19 and TRBJ2-6; 7 positions match TRBD1. The clonotype was recovered from a female donor with Graves disease. The CDR3 reads CASHRGSGSGANVLAF. For the CDR3, the DNA is TGTGCCAGCCACAGGGGAAGCGGCTCTGGGGCCAACGTCCTGGCTTTC.